Reported below is one T cell receptor beta chain. What it recognizes is unknown. Every patient was affected by relapse after autologous stem cell transplantation, while exposure to brentuximab vedotin was not uniform. This sample is drawn from a study of PD-1 blockade in classical Hodgkin lymphoma. General study results and limits: Baseline TCR diversity was reportedly lower in newly diagnosed patients than healthy donors. TCR diversity in CD4+, not CD8+, cells rose significantly by C4D1.

There are 11 residues in the CDR3. V lost 6 bases and J lost 8, with 11 bases in between. CDR1 and CDR2 (germline): DFQATT, SNEGSKA (reference sequence). The table came from immunoSEQ multiplex PCR; TCRdb's copy has only in-frame clones and leaves some out. The repertoire has some 100,000 clones, roughly 92% of them found once; the top ten carry 2.5% to 3%. The sequence came from a human donor with classical Hodgkin lymphoma. This sample comprised peripheral blood mononuclear cells (PBMCs), obtained at baseline. This rearrangement joins TRBV20-1 to TRBJ2-1, with D hard to call. The CDR3 sequence is CSASLIDEQFF. The CDR3, as DNA: TGCAGTGCCTCCTTAATCGATGAGCAGTTCTTC.